This TCR beta chain was documented in a study of technical replicates of blood from a few donors. Profiled with immunoSEQ multiplex PCR; TCRdb holds only in-frame clones, not every one. The table has tens of thousands of clones, 85% to 95% seen once. Trimming took 6 bases from V and 0 from J; bases not matched to a gene: 0. The CDR3 sequence is 15 residues long. Looked up from germline, CDR1 is MNHNS and CDR2 is SASEGT. The receptor comes from a human donor in good health. Some clones in this sample may be carry-over from other donors' samples. Sequencing was performed on PBMCs. The chain is built from TRBV6-1 and TRBJ1-6, with TRBD1 identical over 9 bases. As DNA, the CDR3 is TGTGCCAGCAGGGGACAGGGCTCCTATAATTCACCCCTCCACTTT. This encodes CASRGQGSYNSPLHF.